This T cell receptor (beta chain) originates from a study of molecular identifiers for immune sequencing clone quantification. At the level of the study: The replicate experiment used RNA from approximately 20,000 or 100,000 naive CD8 cells. This RNA was split into five aliquots, and four of them were sequenced.

This clonotype appeared many times. Each CDR3 protein gets one entry after TCRdb re-called the PCR reads with MiXCR. The table lists some 320,000 distinct CDR3 sequences, about a fifth of them singletons. CDR3 length equals 13 residues. Unmatched junction bases numbered 11, after V lost 9 bases and J lost 6 bases. Germline CDR1 reads MNHEY; CDR2 reads SMNVEV (reference sequence). Libraries of naive CD8 T cells were made from roughly 18,000 to 920,000 sorted cells. They used 10%, 30% or 50% RNA. CD8+CD4-CCR7+CD45RA+ sorting gave the naive CD8 T cells. The origin of this receptor is a human donor in good health. Some libraries in this study had Jurkat cell RNA spiked in. The sequenced sample consisted of naive CD8+ T cells from blood, with Jurkat cell RNA spiked in. Subset described: FACS-sorted CD8+CD4-CCR7+CD45RA+ naive T cells. The rearrangement links TRBV27 to TRBJ2-7; 7 bases are a match to TRBD1. CDR3 amino acids: CASKGGQGIEQYF. In nucleotides, the CDR3 is TGTGCCAGTAAAGGGGGCCAGGGGATCGAGCAGTACTTC.